This T cell receptor (beta chain) came from a study of follicular helper T cells after annual influenza vaccination. The V gene lost 7 bases and the J gene lost 2 bases, with 9 bases spanning the gap. The CDR3 is 12 amino acids. Germline assignment: CDR1 LNHDA and CDR2 SQIVND (reference sequence). Time point: 2015-2016 season, pre-vaccination. Data came from immunoSEQ multiplex PCR; TCRdb stores just in-frame clones and leaves some out. In the table there are about 5,000 clones, almost 85% of which are singletons. The genes are TRBV19 and TRBJ2-7; D ambiguous. The sample was CXCR5+ CD38- circulating T follicular helper cells from blood, taken on the day of influenza vaccination. Regarding subset: circulating Tfh, non-naive CD4+CXCR5+PD-1+ (ICOS+CD38+ or ICOS-CD38-). The sequence came from an adult who received the influenza vaccine. This CDR3 reads CASTTSPYEQYF. CDR3 nucleotides: TGTGCCAGTACCACCTCGCCCTACGAGCAGTACTTC. The whole variable domain, filled in from reference TRBV19 and TRBJ2-7, reads DGGITQSPKYLFRKEGQNVTLSCEQNLNHDAMYWYRQDPGQGLRLIYYSQIVNDFQKGDIAEGYSVSREKKESFPLTVTSAQKNPTAFYLCASTTSPYEQYFGPGTRLTVT.